Shown below are 5 T cell receptor beta chains from a single sample sequenced in a study of cytomegalovirus exposure and HLA in healthy donors. Sequenced by immunoSEQ multiplex PCR; TCRdb stores in-frame clones only, minus some. Of approximately 150,000 clones in the sample, approximately 90% are singletons; the top ten hold about 4.9%. The sequencing input was PBMCs. These receptors all come from a young man in good health and CMV-seropositive.

The rearrangement joins TRBV6-5 to TRBJ2-7; 9 bases are a match to TRBD1. Per germline, CDR1 MNHEY and CDR2 SVGAGI. V was clipped by 7 bases and J by 9 bases; unmatched bases: 10. This CDR3 comprises 13 residues. The CDR3 protein is CASISPGTGLQYF. The CDR3 DNA sequence: TGTGCCAGCATCTCCCCCGGGACAGGGTTGCAGTACTTC.

The chain carries TRBV6-4 and TRBJ2-3; D unclear. The CDR3 loop spans 14 amino acids. V gave up 6 bases and J gave up 0 bases, with 10 bases separating them. Germline CDR1 is MRHNA and CDR2 is SNTAGT. For the CDR3, the DNA is TGTGCCAGCAGACCACAGATGAGCACAGATACGCAGTATTTT. It is translated as CASRPQMSTDTQYF.

V usage is TRBV18 and J usage is TRBJ1-4, with D possibly matching TRBD1 (5 bases). Germline-derived CDR1 and CDR2 are KGHSH and LQKENI. There are 16 residues in the CDR3. Trimming removed 4 bases from V and 4 bases from J, with 16 bases in between. CDR3 sequence reads: CASSLDSSWGNEKLFF. The CDR3, as DNA: TGTGCCAGCTCACTTGACAGCTCGTGGGGTAATGAAAAACTGTTTTTT.

This clone was recorded a few times. The chain joins TRBV29-1 to TRBJ2-2, with D possibly being TRBD2 (6 bases). The CDR3 length is 13 residues. CDR1 and CDR2 (germline): SQVTM, ANQGSEA. Trimming shortened V by 3 bases and J by 2 bases, and 7 bases separated the two germline ends. The CDR3 is CSVEGTNTGELFF. The DNA of the CDR3 is TGCAGCGTTGAGGGGACTAACACCGGGGAGCTGTTTTTT.

The chain couples TRBV5-1 to TRBJ1-2; possibly TRBD1 for D (6 bases). CDR1 is SGHRS, CDR2 YFSETQ, per germline. Trimming stripped 4 bases from V and 2 bases from J, with 15 bases between. The CDR3 has 15 residues. The CDR3 reads CASSRDRRNNYGYTF. In DNA, the CDR3 is TGCGCCAGCAGCCGAGACAGGAGGAACAACTATGGCTACACCTTC.